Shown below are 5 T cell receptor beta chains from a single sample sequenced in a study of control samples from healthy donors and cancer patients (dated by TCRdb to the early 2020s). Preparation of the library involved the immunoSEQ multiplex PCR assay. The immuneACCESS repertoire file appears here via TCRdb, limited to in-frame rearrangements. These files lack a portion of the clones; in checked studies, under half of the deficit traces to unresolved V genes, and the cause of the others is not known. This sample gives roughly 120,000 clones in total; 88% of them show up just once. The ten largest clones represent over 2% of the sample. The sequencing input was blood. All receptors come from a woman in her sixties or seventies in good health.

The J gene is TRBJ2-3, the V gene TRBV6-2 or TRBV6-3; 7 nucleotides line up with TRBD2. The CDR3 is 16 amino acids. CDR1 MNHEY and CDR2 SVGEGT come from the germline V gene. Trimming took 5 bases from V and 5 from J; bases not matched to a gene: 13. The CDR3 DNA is TGTGCCAGCAGTCCCCCGGGCCGGGGGGTCAAAGATACGCAGTATTTT. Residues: CASSPPGRGVKDTQYF.

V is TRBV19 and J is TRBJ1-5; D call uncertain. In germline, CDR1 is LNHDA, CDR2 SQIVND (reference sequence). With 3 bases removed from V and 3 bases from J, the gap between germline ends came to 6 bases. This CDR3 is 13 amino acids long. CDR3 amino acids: CASSMNNNQPQHF. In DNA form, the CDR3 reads TGTGCCAGTAGTATGAACAACAATCAGCCCCAGCATTTT.

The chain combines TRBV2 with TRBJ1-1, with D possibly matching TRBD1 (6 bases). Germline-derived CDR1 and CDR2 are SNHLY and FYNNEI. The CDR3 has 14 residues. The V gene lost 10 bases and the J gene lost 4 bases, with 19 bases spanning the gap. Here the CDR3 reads CATKAGGLGTEAFF. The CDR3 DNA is TGTGCCACCAAAGCGGGGGGGCTGGGCACTGAAGCTTTCTTT.

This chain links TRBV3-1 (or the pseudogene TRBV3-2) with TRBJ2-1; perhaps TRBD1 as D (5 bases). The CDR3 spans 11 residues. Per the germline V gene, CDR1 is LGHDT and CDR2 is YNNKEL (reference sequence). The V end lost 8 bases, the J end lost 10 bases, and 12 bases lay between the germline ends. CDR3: CASGQGREQFF. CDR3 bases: TGTGCCAGCGGACAAGGACGAGAGCAGTTCTTC.

The CDR3 region has the DNA TGTGCCAGTGGGGGACAGGGAGACGGGAAGACCCAGTACTTC. It encodes CASGGQGDGKTQYF. The rearrangement joins TRBV27 to TRBJ2-5; 9 bases fit TRBD1. Germline V gives CDR1 MNHEY, CDR2 SMNVEV (reference sequence). V was clipped by 9 bases and J by 6 bases; unmatched bases: 11. The CDR3 is 14 residues long.